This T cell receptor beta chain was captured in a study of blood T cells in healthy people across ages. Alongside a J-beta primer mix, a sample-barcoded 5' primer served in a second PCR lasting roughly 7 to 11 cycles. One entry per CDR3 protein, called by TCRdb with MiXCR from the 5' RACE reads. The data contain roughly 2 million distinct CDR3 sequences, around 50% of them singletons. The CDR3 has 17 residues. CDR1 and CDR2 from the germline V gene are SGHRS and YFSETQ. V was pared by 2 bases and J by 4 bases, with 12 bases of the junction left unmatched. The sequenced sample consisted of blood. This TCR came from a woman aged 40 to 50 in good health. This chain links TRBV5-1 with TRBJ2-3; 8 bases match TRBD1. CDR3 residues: CASSLLTGVGLSDTQYF. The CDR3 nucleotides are TGCGCCAGCAGCTTACTGACAGGGGTAGGATTGTCAGATACGCAGTATTTT.